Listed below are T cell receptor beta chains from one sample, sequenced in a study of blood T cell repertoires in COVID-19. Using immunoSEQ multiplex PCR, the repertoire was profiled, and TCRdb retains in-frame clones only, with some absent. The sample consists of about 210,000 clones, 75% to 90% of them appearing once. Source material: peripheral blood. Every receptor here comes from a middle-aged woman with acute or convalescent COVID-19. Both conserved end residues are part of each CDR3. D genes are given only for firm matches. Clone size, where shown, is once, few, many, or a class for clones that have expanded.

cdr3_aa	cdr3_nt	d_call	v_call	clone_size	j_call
CASSVIQGPETQYF	TGCGCCAGCAGCGTAATACAGGGTCCCGAGACCCAGTACTTC	NA	TRBV5-1	NA	TRBJ2-5
CASSFGGGEQFF	TGTGCCAGCAGCTTTGGCGGGGGTGAGCAGTTCTTC	TRBD2	TRBV7-3	NA	TRBJ2-1
CASSPRRLAGNNEQFF	TGTGCCAGCAGCCCTAGGAGACTAGCGGGCAACAATGAGCAGTTCTTC	TRBD2	TRBV7-2	once	TRBJ2-1
CASSESTAGSRYGTQYF	TGCGCCAGCAGTGAGTCGACGGCGGGTTCTCGCTACGGTACGCAGTATTTT	NA	TRBV10-1	NA	TRBJ2-3
CASSLGHRDREYSPLHF	TGTGCCAGCAGCTTAGGCCACCGGGACAGGGAATACTCACCCCTCCACTTT	TRBD1	TRBV7-2	NA	TRBJ1-6
CASSSSGSPRSTF	TGTGCCAGCAGTTCATCCGGGAGTCCGAGGTCCACCTTC	NA	TRBV12-3/TRBV12-4	NA	TRBJ1-2
CASSPLTGLGTQYF	TGTGCCAGCAGCCCTTTGACTGGGTTGGGGACCCAGTACTTC	NA	TRBV3-1/TRBV3-2	NA	TRBJ2-5
CASSIDSGGWNEQFF	TGTGCCAGTAGTATAGATAGCGGGGGTTGGAATGAGCAGTTCTTC	TRBD2	TRBV19	NA	TRBJ2-1
CASSWRDQETQYF	TGTGCCAGCAGTTGGCGGGATCAAGAGACCCAGTACTTC	NA	TRBV6-2/TRBV6-3	NA	TRBJ2-5
CAWELGGNQPQHF	TGTGCCTGGGAATTAGGGGGCAATCAGCCCCAGCATTTT	NA	TRBV30	NA	TRBJ1-5
CASSPRGGEWRAKNIQYF	TGCGCCAGCAGCCCCCGCGGGGGGGAATGGAGGGCCAAAAACATTCAGTACTTC	TRBD2	TRBV5-1	NA	TRBJ2-4
CASRRGTEAFF	TGTGCCAGCAGGCGGGGGACTGAAGCTTTCTTT	NA	TRBV28	NA	TRBJ1-1
CASSNRDNYDNSPLHF	TGTGCCAGCAGCAACCGGGACAACTATGATAATTCACCCCTCCACTTT	NA	TRBV5-4	few	TRBJ1-6
CASSIGQVNTEAFF	TGCGCCAGCAGCATCGGACAGGTGAACACTGAAGCTTTCTTT	TRBD1	TRBV5-1	once	TRBJ1-1
CASSIETTGQPQHF	TGTGCCAGTAGTATTGAAACCACGGGGCAGCCCCAGCATTTT	NA	TRBV19	NA	TRBJ1-5
CASNAQGSLRNTIYF	TGTGCCAGTAATGCACAGGGCTCTCTAAGAAACACCATATATTTT	NA	TRBV19	NA	TRBJ1-3
CASSARDSGANVLTF	TGTGCCAGCAGCGCACGAGACTCTGGGGCCAACGTCCTGACTTTC	NA	TRBV9	NA	TRBJ2-6
CASSLGQGITDTQYF	TGTGCCAGCAGCTTAGGACAGGGGATTACAGATACGCAGTATTTT	TRBD1	TRBV7-2	once	TRBJ2-3
CASSDSAGGAGGYTF	TGTGCCAGCAGTGACTCCGCAGGGGGCGCGGGTGGCTACACCTTC	TRBD1	TRBV6-4	NA	TRBJ1-2
CATSRENVAGVAGELFF	TGTGCCACCAGCAGAGAAAATGTAGCGGGGGTGGCCGGGGAGCTGTTTTTT	TRBD2	TRBV15	NA	TRBJ2-2
CASSSALATTNEKLFF	TGTGCCAGCAGTTCTGCCTTGGCAACAACTAATGAAAAACTGTTTTTT	NA	TRBV13	NA	TRBJ1-4
CASSRKNNSPLHF	TGTGCCAGCAGTCGTAAAAATAATTCACCCCTCCACTTT	NA	TRBV6-5	NA	TRBJ1-6
CASSGTSEGELFF	TGTGCCAGCAGCGGGACATCCGAGGGGGAACTGTTTTTT	NA	TRBV3-1/TRBV3-2	NA	TRBJ1-4